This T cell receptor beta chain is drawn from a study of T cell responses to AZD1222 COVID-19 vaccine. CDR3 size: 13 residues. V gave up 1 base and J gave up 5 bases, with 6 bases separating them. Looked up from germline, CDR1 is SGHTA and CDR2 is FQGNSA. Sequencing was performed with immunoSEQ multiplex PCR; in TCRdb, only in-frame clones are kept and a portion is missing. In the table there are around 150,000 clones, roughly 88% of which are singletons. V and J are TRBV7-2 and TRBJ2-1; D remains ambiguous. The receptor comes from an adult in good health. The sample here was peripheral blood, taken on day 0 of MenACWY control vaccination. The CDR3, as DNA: TGTGCCAGCAGCTTAGTGGTCGACAATGAGCAGTTCTTC. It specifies CASSLVVDNEQFF.